These T cell receptor beta chains were read from a single sample in a study of blood T cell repertoires in COVID-19. The protocol was immunoSEQ multiplex PCR, while the TCRdb copy is restricted to in-frame clones and leaves out a portion. There are about 350,000 clones in the sample; about 90% occur only once, and 7.3% lies in the top ten. Sequencing was carried out using peripheral blood. The receptors shown here come from a woman in her sixties or seventies with COVID-19, enrolled during active disease. CDR3s include the opening cysteine and the closing phenylalanine or tryptophan. D genes are given only for firm matches. A row's size may be missing; if present it is once, few, many or a size class.

j_call,d_call,v_call,clone_size,cdr3_aa,cdr3_nt
TRBJ1-3,-,TRBV7-6,once,CASSLEAQISGNTIYF,TGTGCCAGCAGCTTAGAGGCACAGATCTCTGGAAACACCATATATTTT
TRBJ2-5,-,TRBV29-1,-,CSVGTAGFQETQYF,TGCAGCGTTGGGACGGCAGGGTTTCAAGAGACCCAGTACTTC
TRBJ1-4,-,TRBV30,-,CAWEALDTSNEKLFF,TGTGCCTGGGAGGCCCTGGACACCTCAAATGAAAAACTGTTTTTT
TRBJ1-2,-,TRBV21-1,-,CASSIPTDGYTF,TGTGCCAGCAGCATTCCCACGGATGGCTACACCTTC
TRBJ1-5,-,TRBV18,-,CASSPNGGADQPQHF,TGTGCCAGCTCACCAAATGGGGGGGCCGATCAGCCCCAGCATTTT
TRBJ1-2,-,TRBV2,-,CASTEDSHYGYTF,TGTGCCAGCACCGAGGACAGCCACTATGGCTACACCTTC
TRBJ1-2,TRBD1,TRBV2,-,CASSVTGEPNYGYTF,TGTGCCAGCAGTGTTACAGGGGAACCTAACTATGGCTACACCTTC
TRBJ2-7,TRBD2,TRBV6-5,-,CASSLTGLGPYEQYF,TGTGCCAGCAGTTTAACGGGACTAGGTCCCTACGAGCAGTACTTC
TRBJ1-2,TRBD1,TRBV24-1,-,CATSDPRQGQAHGYTF,TGTGCCACCAGTGATCCCCGACAGGGACAGGCACATGGCTACACCTTC
TRBJ1-2,TRBD1,TRBV7-9,-,CASSLGDRAIYGYTF,TGTGCCAGCAGCTTAGGGGACAGGGCGATATATGGCTACACCTTC
TRBJ1-2,TRBD1,TRBV5-4,-,CASSFGTVYGYTF,TGTGCCAGCAGCTTTGGGACAGTCTATGGCTACACCTTC
TRBJ1-5,TRBD1,TRBV28,-,CASRSGQGARQPQHF,TGTGCCAGCAGATCCGGACAGGGGGCCCGACAGCCCCAGCATTTT
TRBJ2-3,TRBD2,TRBV2,-,CASATSGVLPSTDTQYF,TGTGCCAGCGCCACTAGCGGGGTCCTTCCTTCCACAGATACGCAGTATTTT
TRBJ2-1,-,TRBV28,few,CASSLSTNEQFF,TGTGCCAGCAGTTTGTCAACTAATGAGCAGTTCTTC
TRBJ2-1,TRBD2,TRBV24-1,-,CATSDFRSAGGPGYEQFF,TGTGCCACCAGTGATTTCCGATCAGCGGGGGGGCCGGGGTATGAGCAGTTCTTC
TRBJ1-3,TRBD1,TRBV9,-,CASSPSGQGVAGNTIYF,TGTGCCAGCAGCCCTTCCGGACAGGGGGTAGCTGGAAACACCATATATTTT
TRBJ2-5,TRBD1,TRBV29-1,-,CSVEGGTGPPGETQYF,TGCAGCGTTGAGGGGGGGACAGGGCCCCCAGGAGAGACCCAGTACTTC
TRBJ2-2,TRBD1,TRBV2,-,CASSDTGTVSF,TGTGCCAGCAGTGATACCGGGACAGTTTCTTTT
TRBJ1-6,-,TRBV28,once,CASSLNAGAIYSPLHF,TGTGCCAGCAGTTTAAACGCAGGGGCAATATATTCACCCCTCCACTTT
TRBJ1-2,TRBD1,TRBV28,-,CASSLPGQGRGHYGYTF,TGTGCCAGCAGTCTGCCGGGACAGGGCCGGGGTCACTATGGCTACACCTTC
TRBJ2-3,TRBD2,TRBV29-1,-,CSALAGNTQYF,TGCAGCGCCTTAGCGGGGAATACGCAGTATTTT
TRBJ2-5,-,TRBV5-1,-,CASSPDQETQYF,TGCGCCAGCAGCCCAGACCAAGAGACCCAGTACTTC
TRBJ2-1,TRBD2,TRBV5-1,-,CASSLAVAGGNEQFF,TGCGCCAGCAGCTTGGCGGTAGCGGGGGGGAATGAGCAGTTCTTC
TRBJ2-5,-,TRBV5-1,-,CASSFLQETQYF,TGCGCCAGCAGCTTTCTTCAAGAGACCCAGTACTTC
TRBJ1-1,TRBD1,TRBV28,-,CASNMDRGWNTEAFF,TGTGCCAGCAATATGGACAGGGGGTGGAACACTGAAGCTTTCTTT